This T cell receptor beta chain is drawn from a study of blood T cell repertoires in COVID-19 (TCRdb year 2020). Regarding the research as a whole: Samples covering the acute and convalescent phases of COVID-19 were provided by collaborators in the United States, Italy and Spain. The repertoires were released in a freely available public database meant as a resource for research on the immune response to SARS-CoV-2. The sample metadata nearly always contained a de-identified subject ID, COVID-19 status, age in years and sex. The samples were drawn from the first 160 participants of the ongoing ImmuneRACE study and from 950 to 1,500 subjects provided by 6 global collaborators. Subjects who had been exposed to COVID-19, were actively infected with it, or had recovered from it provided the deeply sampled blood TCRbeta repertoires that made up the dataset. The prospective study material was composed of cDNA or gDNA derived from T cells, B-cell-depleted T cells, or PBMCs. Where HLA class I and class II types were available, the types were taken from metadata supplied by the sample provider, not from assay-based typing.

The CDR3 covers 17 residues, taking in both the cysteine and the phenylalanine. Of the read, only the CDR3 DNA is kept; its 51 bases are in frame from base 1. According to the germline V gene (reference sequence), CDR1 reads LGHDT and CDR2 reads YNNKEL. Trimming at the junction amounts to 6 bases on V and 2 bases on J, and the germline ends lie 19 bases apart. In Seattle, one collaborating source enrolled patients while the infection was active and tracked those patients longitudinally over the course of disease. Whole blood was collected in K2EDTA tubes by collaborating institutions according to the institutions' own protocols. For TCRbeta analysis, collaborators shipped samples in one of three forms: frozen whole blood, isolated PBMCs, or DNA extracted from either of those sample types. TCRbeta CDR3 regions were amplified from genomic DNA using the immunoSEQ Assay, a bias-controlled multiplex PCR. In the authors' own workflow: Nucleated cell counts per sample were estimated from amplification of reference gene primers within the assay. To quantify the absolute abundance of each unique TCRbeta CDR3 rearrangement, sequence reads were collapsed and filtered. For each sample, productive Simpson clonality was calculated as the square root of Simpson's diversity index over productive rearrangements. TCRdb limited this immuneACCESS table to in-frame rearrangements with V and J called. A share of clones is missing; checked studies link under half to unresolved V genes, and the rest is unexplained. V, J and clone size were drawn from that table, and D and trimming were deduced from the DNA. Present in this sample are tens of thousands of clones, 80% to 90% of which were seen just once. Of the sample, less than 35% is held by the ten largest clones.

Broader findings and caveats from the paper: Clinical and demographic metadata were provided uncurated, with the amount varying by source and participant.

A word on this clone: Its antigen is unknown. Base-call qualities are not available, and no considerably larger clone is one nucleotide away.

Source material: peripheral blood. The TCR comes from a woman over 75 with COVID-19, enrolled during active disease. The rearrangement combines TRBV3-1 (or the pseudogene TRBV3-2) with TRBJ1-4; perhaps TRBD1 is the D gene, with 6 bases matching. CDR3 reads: CASRPGQSSFTNEKLFF. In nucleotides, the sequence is TGTGCCAGCAGACCCGGACAGTCTTCTTTCACTAATGAAAAACTGTTTTTT.